The 29 T cell receptor beta chains in this list originate from one sample, sequenced in a study of blood T cell repertoires in COVID-19. Generated by immunoSEQ multiplex PCR, the TCRdb table keeps only in-frame clones and is missing some. The sample shows under 350,000 clones, more than 85% of them seen only once. Sequencing input: peripheral blood. Every receptor here comes from a man aged 40-50 years with acute or convalescent COVID-19.

V and J are TRBV10-1 and TRBJ2-1, with D hard to call. The V and J ends lost 6 bases and 0 bases respectively, with 6 bases between them. CDR1 is WNHNN, CDR2 SYGVQD, per germline (reference sequence). CDR3 length: 13 residues. The CDR3 spells CASSGDSYNEQFF. CDR3 DNA: TGCGCCAGCAGCGGAGACTCCTACAATGAGCAGTTCTTC.

The V and J genes are TRBV5-1 and TRBJ1-4, with unresolved D. The CDR3 has 15 residues. The germline gives CDR1 SGHRS, CDR2 YFSETQ. The ends were cut back, 5 bases at V and 2 bases at J, with 13 bases in the middle. CDR3 sequence reads: CASRIVGSTNEKLFF. DNA of the CDR3: TGCGCCAGCAGAATAGTGGGGAGCACTAATGAAAAACTGTTTTTT. The full variable domain, in which reference TRBV5-1 and TRBJ1-4 provide the parts outside the CDR3, is KAGVTQTPRYLIKTRGQQVTLSCSPISGHRSVSWYQQTPGQGLQFLFEYFSETQRNKGNFPGRFSGRQFSNSRSEMNVSTLELGDSALYLCASRIVGSTNEKLFFGSGTQLSVL.

This clone has only a few counts. The J gene is TRBJ2-2, the V gene TRBV10-2; 13 nucleotides line up with TRBD2. The CDR3 totals 19 residues. Germline trimming cut 3 bases from V and 4 bases from J; bases unmatched to any gene: 11. Germline V gene sequence: CDR1 WSHSY, CDR2 SAAADI. In DNA form, the CDR3 reads TGCGCCAGCAGTGACCCAAAGGGACTAGCGGGGATGGGCACCGGGGAGCTGTTTTTT. This encodes CASSDPKGLAGMGTGELFF.

The V gene is TRBV3-1 (or the pseudogene TRBV3-2), the J gene TRBJ2-3; weak D call: TRBD1 (6 bases). This CDR3 contains 15 residues. Between the trimmed V and J ends, which lost 2 bases and 2 bases, there was a span of 11 bases. The germline V gene has CDR1 LGHDT and CDR2 YNNKEL (reference sequence). This CDR3 reads CASSQNRDPTDTQYF. CDR3 bases: TGTGCCAGCAGCCAAAACAGGGACCCCACAGATACGCAGTATTTT.

The V call is TRBV10-3, the J call TRBJ2-2, with 8 bases matching TRBD1. CDR3 length: 18 residues. Germline values: CDR1 ENHRY, CDR2 SYGVKD. Germline trimming cut 6 bases from V and 5 bases from J; bases unmatched to any gene: 17. CDR3 loop: CAISGPSGGAVGTGELFF. The CDR3 coding sequence is TGTGCCATCAGCGGACCTTCAGGGGGCGCAGTGGGAACCGGGGAGCTGTTTTTT.

This clone was observed a single time. J is TRBJ2-2 and V is TRBV30; tentative D call: TRBD2 (6 bases). V gave up 4 bases and J gave up 1 base, with 16 bases separating them. CDR1 and CDR2 from the germline V gene are GTSNPN and SVGIG (reference sequence). The CDR3 spans 16 residues. The CDR3 region has the DNA TGTGCCTGGAATGTATGGGGGGAAGAGAACACCGGGGAGCTGTTTTTT. Translated: CAWNVWGEENTGELFF.

The chain couples TRBV21-1 to TRBJ1-6. TRBV21-1 is labeled a pseudogene. The CDR3 is 18 amino acids. Here the CDR3 reads CASSPSRLSSSYNSPLHF. The DNA of the CDR3 is TGTGCCAGCAGCCCCTCGCGGTTGTCAAGCTCCTATAATTCACCCCTCCACTTT.

The rearrangement uses TRBV5-1 and TRBJ2-1; tentatively, D is TRBD2 (6 bases). Trimming left V 3 bases short and J 8 bases short, with 15 bases between. The V gene's germline CDR1 is SGHRS and CDR2 YFSETQ. The CDR3 has 14 amino acids. This CDR3 reads CASSSEGLRDEQFF. DNA of the CDR3: TGCGCCAGCAGCTCGGAGGGGCTGAGGGATGAGCAGTTCTTC.

This clone was counted a single time. The V call is TRBV7-8, the J call TRBJ2-7, with 13 positions matching TRBD2. CDR3 length: 15 residues. Germline V lookup: CDR1 SGHVS, CDR2 FQNEAQ. The junction had 6 bases not matched to a gene; V was cut back by 5 bases and J by 5 bases. The CDR3 region has the DNA TGTGCCAGCAGCCCCCGGACTAGCGGGGGAAACGAGCAGTACTTC. This codes for CASSPRTSGGNEQYF.

The gene calls are TRBV4-2 and TRBJ2-1; TRBD2 aligns across 15 bases. The CDR3 consists of 19 residues. Germline V gene sequence: CDR1 LGHNA, CDR2 YNFKEQ. V shed 1 base, J shed 2 bases, and the junction held 6 bases outside the gene matches. The CDR3 loop is CASSQGGLAGGPAYNEQFF. Written as DNA, the CDR3 is TGTGCCAGCAGCCAAGGGGGACTAGCGGGGGGCCCGGCCTACAATGAGCAGTTCTTC.

The rearrangement links TRBV11-2 to TRBJ2-1, with 8 positions matching TRBD1. Losses at the gene ends were 4 bases for V and 1 base for J; bases not matched to a gene: 6. Germline V gives CDR1 SGHAT, CDR2 FQNNGV. This CDR3 comprises 16 residues. The CDR3 loop is CASSSRTGSSYNEQFF. In DNA form, the CDR3 reads TGTGCCAGCAGCTCCCGGACAGGGTCTTCCTACAATGAGCAGTTCTTC.

This rearrangement joins TRBV5-1 to TRBJ1-5; TRBD1 matches at 11 bases. Germline lookup yields CDR1 SGHRS and CDR2 YFSETQ. The CDR3 sequence is 15 residues long. After removal of 4 bases from V and 5 bases from J, the junction contained 5 bases not matched to a gene. DNA for the CDR3: TGCGCCAGCAGCCCGGACAGGGGGCATGATCAGCCCCAGCATTTT. Its translation is CASSPDRGHDQPQHF.

The CDR3 DNA reads as TGTGCCAGCAGTTCCGGGACAGGGAAAAACATTCAGTACTTC. It is translated as CASSSGTGKNIQYF. This chain connects TRBV6-5 to TRBJ2-4; 9 bases are a match to TRBD1. The CDR3 spans 14 residues. CDR1 is MNHEY, CDR2 SVGAGI, per germline. Trimming removed 4 bases from V and 4 bases from J; junction bases left unmatched: 2.

The count of this clone is one. The chain uses TRBV7-6 and TRBJ2-7; 9 positions match TRBD1. J gave up 1 base and V 3 bases, and 1 base lay outside the gene matches. The CDR3 is 14 residues long. The germline CDR1 and CDR2 sequences are SGHVS and FNYEAQ. CDR3 amino acids: CASSFGQGSYEQYF. The DNA for the CDR3 is TGTGCCAGCAGCTTCGGACAGGGGTCCTACGAGCAGTACTTC. Complete variable domain (other parts from reference TRBV7-6 and TRBJ2-7): GAGVSQSPRYKVTKRGQDVALRCDPISGHVSLYWYRQALGQGPEFLTYFNYEAQQDKSGLPNDRFSAERPEGSISTLTIQRTEQRDSAMYRCASSFGQGSYEQYFGPGTRLTVT.

The chain couples TRBV5-1 to TRBJ2-2; the match to TRBD1 covers 7 bases. The germline V gene encodes CDR1 SGHRS and CDR2 YFSETQ. Trimming removed 3 bases from V and 4 bases from J; junction bases left unmatched: 6. The CDR3 totals 15 residues. The CDR3 sequence is CASSSGGIGTGELFF. In nucleotides, the CDR3 is TGCGCCAGCAGCTCAGGGGGTATAGGCACCGGGGAGCTGTTTTTT. Looking up the rest from reference TRBV5-1 and TRBJ2-2 gives the full variable domain: KAGVTQTPRYLIKTRGQQVTLSCSPISGHRSVSWYQQTPGQGLQFLFEYFSETQRNKGNFPGRFSGRQFSNSRSEMNVSTLELGDSALYLCASSSGGIGTGELFFGEGSRLTVL.

The CDR3 DNA reads TGTGCCAGCAGCTTAGTGTTTTCAGGGACAGGTAATTCACCCCTCCACTTT. This translates into CASSLVFSGTGNSPLHF. V usage is TRBV11-2 and J usage is TRBJ1-6; 8 nucleotides line up with TRBD1. The V and J ends lost 1 base and 6 bases, in that order; junction bases with no gene match: 8. The CDR3 totals 17 residues. Germline assignment: CDR1 SGHAT and CDR2 FQNNGV.

This clone was seen just once. V is TRBV19 and J is TRBJ2-7; a weak D match, TRBD2 (5 bases). The CDR3 is 17 residues long. The V gene's germline CDR1 is LNHDA and CDR2 SQIVND (reference sequence). V was trimmed by 3 bases and J by 0 bases, leaving 18 bases between them. The CDR3 loop is CASSIYLGPDYSYEQYF. CDR3 nucleotide sequence: TGTGCCAGTAGTATTTATTTAGGCCCCGACTACTCCTACGAGCAGTACTTC.

The genes are TRBV7-2 and TRBJ2-7; 9 bases are a match to TRBD1. Trimming at V came to 5 bases and at J to 5 bases, leaving 4 bases not matched to a gene. This CDR3 comprises 13 residues. CDR1 and CDR2 from the germline V gene are SGHTA and FQGNSA. The CDR3 is CASSVGQGDEQYF. CDR3 DNA: TGTGCCAGCAGCGTGGGACAGGGCGACGAGCAGTACTTC.

The CDR3 sequence is CASRETGGEETQYF. Here the CDR3 DNA reads TGTGCCAGCAGGGAGACAGGGGGCGAAGAGACCCAGTACTTC. This chain joins TRBV7-9 and TRBJ2-5, with 10 bases fitting TRBD1. CDR3 length: 14 amino acids. Germline lookup yields CDR1 SEHNR and CDR2 FQNEAQ (reference sequence). Trimming cost V 6 bases and J 3 bases; bases outside gene matches: 4.

This chain links TRBV9 with TRBJ2-1, with D maybe TRBD2 (6 bases). Between the trimmed V and J ends, which lost 0 bases and 0 bases, there was a span of 13 bases. Germline values: CDR1 SGDLS, CDR2 YYNGEE. The length of the CDR3 is 17 residues. The CDR3 region has the DNA TGTGCCAGCAGCGTAGACGGGACTCCTCGCTCCTACAATGAGCAGTTCTTC. Its translation is CASSVDGTPRSYNEQFF. Using reference TRBV9 and TRBJ2-1 for the parts outside the CDR3, the full variable domain is DSGVTQTPKHLITATGQRVTLRCSPRSGDLSVYWYQQSLDQGLQFLIQYYNGEERAKGNILERFSAQQFPDLHSELNLSSLELGDSALYFCASSVDGTPRSYNEQFFGPGTRLTVL.

Comments on this clone: The same CDR3 can be traced to other DNA sequences in this sample. The chain recombines TRBV11-1 with TRBJ1-1; 7 positions agree with TRBD1. Losses at the gene ends were 0 bases for V and 8 bases for J; bases not matched to a gene: 18. This CDR3 comprises 18 residues. CDR1 is SGHAT and CDR2 is FQDESV in the germline V gene (reference sequence). The CDR3 region is CASSLAPPGQVPKGEAFF. The CDR3, as DNA: TGTGCCAGCAGCTTAGCTCCTCCCGGACAGGTCCCGAAGGGAGAAGCTTTCTTT.

CDR3 sequence reads: CASSILTGITDTQYF. For the CDR3, the DNA is TGCGCCAGCAGCATCCTGACAGGGATTACAGATACGCAGTATTTT. The genes are TRBV5-1 and TRBJ2-3; TRBD1 aligns across 7 bases. Unmatched junction bases numbered 8, after V lost 4 bases and J lost 3 bases. Germline CDR1 and CDR2: SGHRS and YFSETQ. The CDR3 sequence is 15 residues long.

The gene calls are TRBV10-2 and TRBJ1-4; D is possibly TRBD1 (5 bases). V lost 3 bases and J 6 bases, leaving 8 bases between the germline ends. In germline, CDR1 is WSHSY, CDR2 SAAADI. The CDR3 sequence is 13 residues long. The CDR3 sequence: CASSEGEDEKLFF. CDR3 sequence (DNA): TGCGCCAGCAGTGAAGGGGAAGATGAAAAACTGTTTTTT.

V is TRBV7-9 and J is TRBJ1-4; D is possibly TRBD1 (6 bases). This CDR3 contains 15 residues. Trimming removed 7 bases at V and 3 bases at J, with 15 bases between. Germline V CDR1 and CDR2: SEHNR, FQNEAQ (reference sequence). CDR3 protein: CASTRGGGANEKLFF. As DNA, the CDR3 is TGTGCCAGCACCCGAGGGGGAGGGGCTAATGAAAAACTGTTTTTT.

The chain uses TRBV21-1 and TRBJ1-5; TRBD1 is the table's D call and was not checked against the DNA. TRBV21-1 is shown as a pseudogene. The CDR3 has 15 residues. The chain's CDR3 is CASTPAGASNQPQHF. CDR3 nucleotides: TGTGCCAGCACCCCAGCAGGGGCTAGCAATCAGCCCCAGCATTTT.

This sequence joins TRBV20-1 and TRBJ1-1; D unresolved. Between the trimmed V and J ends, which lost 5 bases and 0 bases, there was a span of 4 bases. The CDR3 runs 11 residues. Per the germline V gene, CDR1 is DFQATT and CDR2 is SNEGSKA (reference sequence). CDR3: CSAGLNTEAFF. DNA for the CDR3: TGCAGTGCTGGCCTGAACACTGAAGCTTTCTTT.

J is TRBJ1-1 and V is TRBV14; D may be TRBD1 (6 bases). The ends were cut back, 1 base at V and 6 bases at J, with 15 bases in the middle. Germline V gene data show CDR1 as SGHDN and CDR2 as FVKESK. The CDR3 covers 15 residues. DNA for the CDR3: TGTGCCAGCAGCCAAGGGGGGTGGGGGCAGGCTGAAGCTTTCTTT. This codes for CASSQGGWGQAEAFF.

This clone was seen only a few times. The V and J genes are TRBV10-3 and TRBJ1-2, with a possible D match to TRBD1 (6 bases). This CDR3 region has 15 residues. The germline CDR1 and CDR2 sequences are ENHRY and SYGVKD. Trimming took 3 bases from V and 2 from J, leaving 13 bases between them. The CDR3 coding sequence is TGTGCCATCAGTGAAATGGGGCAGGGGAACTATGGCTACACCTTC. It translates to CAISEMGQGNYGYTF.

The V call is TRBV7-3, the J call TRBJ2-3; TRBD2 matches 9 bases. V lost 5 bases and J lost 6; bases outside the gene matches: 9. This CDR3 has 15 residues. Germline CDR1 SGHTA, CDR2 FQGTGA. The CDR3 DNA sequence: TGTGCCAGCAGCCAACTTAGCGGGGGACGGGATACGCAGTATTTT. Protein: CASSQLSGGRDTQYF.